Following are 7 T cell receptor beta chains from one sample sequenced in a study of T cells in Graves' hyperthyroidism and ophthalmopathy. The TCR beta CDR3 regions underwent amplification using RNA transcripts as the source. HTBI primers were the set used in a first-round RT-PCR of the TCR CDR3. One entry per CDR3 protein, called by TCRdb with MiXCR from the multiplex PCR reads. Of over 650,000 distinct CDR3 sequences in the sample, roughly 17% were seen once. The specimen was blood. These receptor sequences come from a man younger than 35 with Graves' hyperthyroidism.

The chain uses TRBV30 and TRBJ2-2; maybe TRBD1 (6 bases). V lost 3 bases and J lost 12, with 11 bases in between. Germline V gives CDR1 GTSNPN, CDR2 SVGIG (reference sequence). There are 11 residues in the CDR3. The DNA of the CDR3 is TGTGCCTGGAGGGGGGCCCGGAAGCTGTTTTTT. Amino acids: CAWRGARKLFF.

This chain uses TRBV28 with TRBJ2-7; TRBD1 matches 8 bases. Germline V gene data show CDR1 as MDHEN and CDR2 as SYDVKM. V lost 8 bases and J lost 7; bases outside the gene matches: 16. CDR3 length equals 15 residues. The CDR3 is CASSRRQGIRLEQYF. CDR3 in DNA: TGTGCCAGCTCCAGACGACAGGGGATTCGGTTGGAGCAGTACTTC.

This clonotype has at least ten counts. The chain recombines TRBV7-9 with TRBJ2-1; D ambiguous. Germline V gene sequence: CDR1 SEHNR, CDR2 FQNEAQ (reference sequence). This CDR3 comprises 12 residues. V gave up 1 base and J gave up 9 bases, with 7 bases separating them. CDR3 sequence (DNA): TGTGCCAGCAGCTTAGGCGTGGTTGAGCAGTTCTTC. Encoded protein: CASSLGVVEQFF.

The chain employs TRBV7-9 and TRBJ1-4; D remains ambiguous. The length of the CDR3 is 16 residues. Germline assignment: CDR1 SEHNR and CDR2 FQNEAQ (reference sequence). With 5 bases removed from V and 3 bases from J, the gap between germline ends came to 16 bases. This chain's CDR3 is CASSASPGPANEKLFF. DNA for the CDR3: TGTGCCAGCAGCGCATCGCCCGGGCCTGCTAATGAAAAACTGTTTTTT.

CDR3 DNA sequence: TGTGCCAGCAGCGTACGGAGCGGAGATACGCAGTATTTT. The encoded protein is CASSVRSGDTQYF. V is TRBV9 and J is TRBJ2-3; D is perhaps TRBD2 (5 bases). The V gene's germline CDR1 is SGDLS and CDR2 YYNGEE. The V end lost 1 base, the J end lost 5 bases, and 8 bases lay between the germline ends. The CDR3 extends over 13 amino acids.

The sample holds a few counts of this clonotype. The chain joins TRBV5-1 to TRBJ2-3; no definite D call. Trimming cost V 4 bases and J 4 bases, with 10 bases left between them. CDR1 and CDR2 from the germline V gene are SGHRS and YFSETQ. This CDR3 comprises 13 residues. The CDR3 here is CASSRLVADTQYF. DNA for the CDR3: TGCGCCAGCAGCCGACTGGTGGCAGATACGCAGTATTTT.

This sequence joins TRBV28 and TRBJ1-6; D possibly corresponds to TRBD1 (5 bases). Trimming removed 5 bases from V and 9 bases from J, with 17 bases in between. Germline values: CDR1 MDHEN, CDR2 SYDVKM. The CDR3 runs to 15 residues. This CDR3 is CASSPGPGRGSPLHF. CDR3 coding DNA: TGTGCCAGCAGTCCCGGGCCAGGTAGGGGTTCACCCCTCCACTTT.